This T cell receptor (beta chain) was captured by sequencing in a study of blood T cells in healthy people across ages. Study information: Researchers report that template switching captured about one barcoded beta molecule per two T cells. Findings and caveats of the study: Total diversity from one million sequenced T cells was likely underestimated. Since the PBMCs were unsorted, naive and antigen-experienced cells could not be conclusively compared.

Concerning this clonotype itself: Its antigen remains unknown.

The CDR3 has 12 amino acids. The germline V and J ends were trimmed by 3 bases and 3 bases, with 5 bases remaining between them. The germline CDR1 and CDR2 sequences are SQVTM and ANQGSEA. Using a J-beta primer mix together with a sample-barcoded 5' primer, a second PCR was run for roughly 7 to 11 cycles. Via MiXCR, TCRdb re-called the 5' RACE reads, giving one row per CDR3 protein. The data contain 1,300,000 or so distinct CDR3 sequences, roughly 60% of them singletons. This sequence originates from a man in his late teens or twenties in good health. The J gene is TRBJ2-2, the V gene TRBV29-1; no definite D call. Specimen: blood. DNA of the CDR3: TGCAGCGTTGAGAGTTACACCGGGGAGCTGTTTTTT. This gives the protein CSVESYTGELFF.